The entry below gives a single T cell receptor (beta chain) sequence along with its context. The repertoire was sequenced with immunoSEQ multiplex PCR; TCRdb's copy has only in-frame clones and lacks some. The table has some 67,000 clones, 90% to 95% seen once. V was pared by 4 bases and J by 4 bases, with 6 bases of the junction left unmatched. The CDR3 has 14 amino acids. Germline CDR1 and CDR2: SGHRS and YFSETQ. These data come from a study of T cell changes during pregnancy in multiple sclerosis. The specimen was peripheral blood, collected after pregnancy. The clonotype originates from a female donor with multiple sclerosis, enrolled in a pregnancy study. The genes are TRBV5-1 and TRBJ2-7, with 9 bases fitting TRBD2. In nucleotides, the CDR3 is TGCGCCAGCAGCCGGACTAGCGATAAATACGAGCAGTACTTC. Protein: CASSRTSDKYEQYF.